This passage covers 19 T cell receptor beta chains from one sample sequenced in a study of CD4 T cell repertoires in COVID-19. Profiled with immunoSEQ multiplex PCR; TCRdb holds only in-frame clones, not every one. The sample records about 75,000 clones, approximately 83% being singletons. Sequencing was performed on CD4+ T cells from peripheral blood, taken after recovery from COVID-19. The receptors come from a human donor who had COVID-19.

The chain uses TRBV7-9 and TRBJ1-6, with D unresolved. Trimming pared 1 base from V and 7 bases from J, leaving 8 bases between. Germline values: CDR1 SEHNR, CDR2 FQNEAQ (reference sequence). The CDR3 is 14 amino acids. CDR3 coding DNA: TGTGCCAGCAGCTTAGAAAGGCAGAATTCACCCCTCCACTTT. This sequence encodes CASSLERQNSPLHF.

In this sample, this clone turned up a few times. V gene TRBV6-5 combines with J gene TRBJ1-5; 9 positions agree with TRBD1. Germline V gene lookup returns CDR1 MNHEY and CDR2 SVGAGI. With V trimmed by 4 bases and J by 5 bases, 3 bases remained unmatched. This CDR3 has 14 amino acids. The CDR3 region has the DNA TGTGCCAGCAGTTGGGGACAGGGCGATCAGCCCCAGCATTTT. Translating gives CASSWGQGDQPQHF.

This clone is a singleton in its sample. The chain employs TRBV5-6 and TRBJ1-5, with D uncertain. Between the trimmed V and J ends, which lost 1 base and 4 bases, there was a span of 9 bases. The CDR3 contains 14 residues. Germline CDR1 and CDR2: SGHDT and YYEEEE. The CDR3 nucleotides read TGTGCCAGCAGCTTGTTACAGACAAATCAGCCCCAGCATTTT. The encoded protein is CASSLLQTNQPQHF.

This chain connects TRBV4-2 to TRBJ2-7; 8 positions agree with TRBD2. With 3 bases clipped from V and 5 bases from J, the junction kept 9 bases outside the gene matches. Germline CDR1 reads LGHNA; CDR2 reads YNFKEQ. There are 15 residues in the CDR3. The CDR3: CASSQGWREANEQYF. In DNA, the CDR3 is TGTGCCAGCAGCCAGGGGTGGCGGGAGGCCAACGAGCAGTACTTC.

The gene calls are TRBV5-1 and TRBJ1-1; 7 nucleotides align to TRBD1. The V and J ends lost 2 bases and 4 bases, in that order; junction bases with no gene match: 5. The CDR3 contains 14 residues. The germline gives CDR1 SGHRS, CDR2 YFSETQ. The chain's CDR3 is CASSFQGGATEAFF. CDR3 sequence (DNA): TGCGCCAGCAGCTTTCAAGGGGGCGCCACTGAAGCTTTCTTT.

This clone turned up a few times. This chain links TRBV5-5 with TRBJ2-1, with 10 positions matching TRBD1. The CDR3 length is 18 residues. V shed 0 bases, J shed 4 bases, and the junction held 10 bases outside the gene matches. Germline V gene lookup returns CDR1 SGHKS and CDR2 YYEKEE (reference sequence). The CDR3 DNA reads TGTGCCAGCAGCTTGGTCTTCGGGACAGGGGTGTTGTACAATGAGCAGTTCTTC. It encodes CASSLVFGTGVLYNEQFF.

This clone was found a few times. The chain is built from TRBV6-6 and TRBJ2-7, with D unclear. The V end lost 2 bases, the J end lost 12 bases, and 17 bases lay between the germline ends. The CDR3 has 13 residues. Looked up from germline, CDR1 is MNHNY and CDR2 is SVGAGI (reference sequence). CDR3 DNA sequence: TGTGCCAGCAGTTACAGGGCCGAAGCCGACCCGTACTTC. Its protein product is CASSYRAEADPYF.

The V gene is TRBV5-4, the J gene TRBJ2-2; D is tentatively TRBD1 or TRBD2 (5 bases each). Germline lookup yields CDR1 SGHNT and CDR2 YYREEE (reference sequence). V was clipped by 1 base and J by 8 bases, with 9 bases between them. The CDR3 extends over 13 amino acids. CDR3 sequence (DNA): TGTGCCAGCAGCTTGTTCGAGGGGGGGGAGCTGTTTTTT. Translating it yields CASSLFEGGELFF. Filled out from reference TRBV5-4 and TRBJ2-2, the complete variable domain reads ETGVTQSPTHLIKTRGQQVTLRCSSQSGHNTVSWYQQALGQGPQFIFQYYREEENGRGNFPPRFSGLQFPNYSSELNVNALELDDSALYLCASSLFEGGELFFGEGSRLTVL.

The V call is TRBV6-5, the J call TRBJ2-4; 7 nucleotides align to TRBD2. Germline lookup yields CDR1 MNHEY and CDR2 SVGAGI. This CDR3 spans 14 amino acids. Trimming took 6 bases from V and 1 from J; bases not matched to a gene: 3. The CDR3 bases are TGTGCCAGCAGGTCGGGGGGTGCCAAAAACATTCAGTACTTC. It is translated as CASRSGGAKNIQYF.

This clone was seen a handful of times. This chain connects TRBV12-5 to TRBJ1-6; tentative D call: TRBD1 (5 bases). CDR3 size: 14 residues. Per the germline V gene, CDR1 is LGHNT and CDR2 is FRNRAP. Trimming took off 7 bases at V and 6 bases at J, with 13 bases between the two ends. CDR3 region: CASARDGLNSPLHF. In DNA form, the CDR3 reads TGTGCTAGTGCCCGGGACGGCCTTAATTCACCCCTCCACTTT. Complete variable domain (other parts from reference TRBV12-5 and TRBJ1-6): DARVTQTPRHKVTEMGQEVTMRCQPILGHNTVFWYRQTMMQGLELLAYFRNRAPLDDSGMPKDRFSAEMPDATLATLKIQPSEPRDSAVYFCASARDGLNSPLHFGNGTRLTVT.

V is TRBV9 and J is TRBJ2-7; D perhaps matches TRBD2 (5 bases). V lost 5 bases and J 4 bases, leaving 25 bases between the germline ends. The CDR3 consists of 17 residues. Germline values: CDR1 SGDLS, CDR2 YYNGEE. CDR3 region: CASSVTSVGVGPYEQYF. The DNA of the CDR3 is TGTGCCAGCAGTGTCACCTCCGTCGGGGTCGGGCCTTACGAGCAGTACTTC.

The genes are TRBV10-3 and TRBJ2-2; D might be TRBD2 (5 bases). The CDR3 extends over 15 amino acids. Germline values: CDR1 ENHRY, CDR2 SYGVKD. The V end was cut by 3 bases, the J end by 4 bases, with 12 bases between. The DNA of the CDR3 is TGTGCCATCAGTGATGTGGTTCGGGGCACCGGGGAGCTGTTTTTT. Protein product: CAISDVVRGTGELFF.

The V gene is TRBV24-1, the J gene TRBJ2-3; 14 bases match TRBD2. With V trimmed by 7 bases and J by 1 base, 15 bases remained unmatched. Germline CDR1 reads KGHDR; CDR2 reads SFDVKD. The CDR3 is 20 amino acids. Here the CDR3 DNA reads TGTGCCACCAGCGGATCCGGGACTAGCGGGAGTTCTACAGGCACAGATACGCAGTATTTT. This sequence encodes CATSGSGTSGSSTGTDTQYF.

The count of this clone is one. Other nucleotide sequences from this sample produce the same CDR3. The CDR3 sequence: CASSRDRGYEQYF. CDR3 sequence (DNA): TGTGCCAGCAGTCGAGACAGGGGTTACGAGCAGTACTTC. The chain recombines TRBV6-5 with TRBJ2-7; 8 bases are a match to TRBD1. V was clipped by 5 bases and J by 4 bases; unmatched bases: 4. The length of the CDR3 is 13 residues. Germline values: CDR1 MNHEY, CDR2 SVGAGI.

The chain is built from TRBV30 and TRBJ2-1; D remains unclear. Germline CDR1 GTSNPN, CDR2 SVGIG (reference sequence). The V end lost 4 bases, the J end lost 4 bases, and 17 bases lay between the germline ends. CDR3 length: 15 amino acids. CDR3 sequence reads: CAWIRDTILYNEQFF. The CDR3 DNA reads as TGTGCCTGGATCCGAGACACCATACTTTACAATGAGCAGTTCTTC.

The chain uses TRBV5-5 and TRBJ2-5, with D maybe TRBD2 (6 bases). The CDR3 totals 15 residues. The ends were cut back, 3 bases at V and 1 base at J, with 13 bases in the middle. Per germline, CDR1 SGHKS and CDR2 YYEKEE (reference sequence). The DNA for the CDR3 is TGTGCCAGCAGCTCTCCAGCGGGCGGCCAAGAGACCCAGTACTTC. Its translation is CASSSPAGGQETQYF.

This clone was counted ten times or more. The sample carries other DNA sequences with the same CDR3. The rearrangement joins TRBV5-1 to TRBJ1-1, with TRBD1 matching over 9 bases. Trimming cost V 5 bases and J 1 base; bases outside gene matches: 3. This CDR3 has 14 amino acids. Germline V gene data show CDR1 as SGHRS and CDR2 as YFSETQ. The CDR3 sequence is CASRLGQGNTEAFF. In DNA form, the CDR3 reads TGCGCCAGCAGACTGGGACAGGGGAACACTGAAGCTTTCTTT.

CDR3 protein: CASSTGTSGRVRAYEQYF. DNA for the CDR3: TGTGCCAGTAGCACCGGGACTAGCGGGAGGGTAAGAGCGTACGAGCAGTACTTC. The chain joins TRBV19 to TRBJ2-7, with 16 bases fitting TRBD2. Germline values: CDR1 LNHDA, CDR2 SQIVND (reference sequence). Losses at the gene ends were 6 bases for V and 4 bases for J; bases not matched to a gene: 12. There are 18 residues in the CDR3.

V is TRBV5-1 and J is TRBJ1-1; 7 bases match TRBD1. J lost 3 bases, V lost 2 bases, and 10 bases had no gene match. CDR1 is SGHRS and CDR2 is YFSETQ in the germline V gene. The CDR3 has 16 amino acids. The DNA of the CDR3 is TGCGCCAGCAGCTTTACTGGGACAGTGACGGACACTGAAGCTTTCTTT. Its translation is CASSFTGTVTDTEAFF.